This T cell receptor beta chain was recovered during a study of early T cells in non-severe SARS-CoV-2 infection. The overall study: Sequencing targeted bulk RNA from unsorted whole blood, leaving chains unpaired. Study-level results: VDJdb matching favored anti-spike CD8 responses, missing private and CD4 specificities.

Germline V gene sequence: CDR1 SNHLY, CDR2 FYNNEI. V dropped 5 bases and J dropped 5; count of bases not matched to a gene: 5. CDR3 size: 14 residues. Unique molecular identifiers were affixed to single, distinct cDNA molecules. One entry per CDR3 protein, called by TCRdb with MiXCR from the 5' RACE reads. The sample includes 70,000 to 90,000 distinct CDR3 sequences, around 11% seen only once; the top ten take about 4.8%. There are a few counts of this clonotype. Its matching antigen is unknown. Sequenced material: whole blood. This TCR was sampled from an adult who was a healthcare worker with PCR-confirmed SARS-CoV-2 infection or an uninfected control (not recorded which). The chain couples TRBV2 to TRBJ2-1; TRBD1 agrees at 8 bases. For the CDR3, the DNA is TGTGCCAGCAGTAGCCGGACAGGGAACAATGAGCAGTTCTTC. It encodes CASSSRTGNNEQFF.